This is a list of T cell receptor beta chains from one sample in a study of shared clonotypes between healthy human individuals. Generated by immunoSEQ multiplex PCR, the TCRdb table keeps only in-frame clones and is missing some. The sample records approximately 2.4 million clones, approximately 96% being singletons. Sequenced material: naive CD4+ T cells sorted from blood. These receptors all stem from a man between 18 and 29 years old in good health. The CDR3 runs from the conserved cysteine through the conserved F or W. A D gene is named only where the DNA matches it firmly. Clone sizes are given selectively: once, few, many, or a class where the clone is expanded.

D,V,size,J,CDR3,DNA
TRBD1,TRBV19,-,TRBJ1-5,CASSPPRDRGNQPQHF,TGTGCCAGTAGTCCTCCTCGGGACAGGGGCAATCAGCCCCAGCATTTT
TRBD1,TRBV6-6,-,TRBJ1-1,CASSYGQVNTEAFF,TGTGCCAGCAGTTACGGACAGGTGAACACTGAAGCTTTCTTT
TRBD2,TRBV6-5,-,TRBJ2-3,CASRTLAGADTQYF,TGTGCCAGCAGGACACTAGCGGGAGCAGATACGCAGTATTTT
-,TRBV6-5,-,TRBJ1-1,CASRRGTANTEAFF,TGTGCCAGCAGAAGAGGGACCGCTAACACTGAAGCTTTCTTT
-,TRBV6-5,-,TRBJ2-7,CASSYSNRVYEQYF,TGTGCCAGCAGTTACTCGAACAGGGTCTACGAGCAGTACTTC
-,TRBV6-1,once,TRBJ1-6,CASSGGRLYNSPLHF,TGTGCCAGCAGTGGGGGGCGCCTCTATAATTCACCCCTCCACTTT
-,TRBV10-3,-,TRBJ2-7,CAISETSLIYEQYF,TGTGCCATCAGTGAGACATCGTTGATCTACGAGCAGTACTTC
-,TRBV18,-,TRBJ1-1,CASSPLENTEAFF,TGTGCCAGCTCACCACTTGAGAACACTGAAGCTTTCTTT
TRBD2,TRBV6-5,-,TRBJ2-7,CASTTAGGYEQYF,TGTGCCAGCACCACCGCGGGGGGCTACGAGCAGTACTTC
-,TRBV19,once,TRBJ2-2,CASGLDRVNTGELFF,TGTGCCAGTGGACTAGACAGGGTGAACACCGGGGAGCTGTTTTTT
TRBD2,TRBV27,-,TRBJ2-7,CASNREASGRNEQYF,TGTGCCAGCAACCGCGAGGCTAGCGGGAGAAACGAGCAGTACTTC
TRBD1,TRBV30,-,TRBJ2-1,CAWSVRQGVGNEQFF,TGTGCCTGGAGTGTAAGACAGGGGGTCGGGAATGAGCAGTTCTTC
-,TRBV7-9,-,TRBJ2-3,CASSLDGLGRDTQYF,TGTGCCAGCAGCTTAGATGGGCTAGGCCGGGATACGCAGTATTTT
TRBD1,TRBV11-2,-,TRBJ1-1,CASSLWDSKNTEAFF,TGTGCCAGCAGCCTCTGGGACAGCAAGAACACTGAAGCTTTCTTT
-,TRBV10-2,once,TRBJ1-5,CASRGQGGRDQPQHF,TGCGCCAGCAGGGGACAAGGGGGGCGAGATCAGCCCCAGCATTTT
-,TRBV7-9,-,TRBJ2-4,CASSLAQGYLKNIQYF,TGTGCCAGCAGCTTAGCTCAGGGGTACCTCAAAAACATTCAGTACTTC
-,TRBV5-1,-,TRBJ1-3,CASSPLIGNTIYF,TGCGCCAGCAGCCCCCTGATCGGAAACACCATATATTTT
-,TRBV7-9,once,TRBJ2-3,CASSPRTLTLTDTQYF,TGTGCCAGCAGCCCCCGGACACTTACTCTCACAGATACGCAGTATTTT
-,TRBV6-1,-,TRBJ1-2,CAGGRGGGYTF,TGTGCCGGCGGGAGGGGTGGAGGCTACACCTTC
-,TRBV30,-,TRBJ1-1,CAWRRGGKGRVNTEAFF,TGTGCCTGGAGGAGGGGGGGGAAGGGACGAGTAAACACTGAAGCTTTCTTT
TRBD1,TRBV4-1,-,TRBJ1-6,CASSTGQGSFSYNSPLHF,TGCGCCAGCAGCACGGGACAGGGCTCTTTCTCCTATAATTCACCCCTCCACTTT
-,TRBV6-5,-,TRBJ1-3,CASSSAGRSGNTIYF,TGTGCCAGCAGTTCCGCAGGCCGCTCTGGAAACACCATATATTTT
-,TRBV5-4,-,TRBJ2-2,CASSSGDRATGELFF,TGTGCCAGCAGCTCGGGAGACAGGGCCACCGGGGAGCTGTTTTTT